This T cell receptor (beta chain) was sequenced in a study of radiotherapy plus CTLA-4 blockade in lung cancer. After removal of 4 bases from V and 3 bases from J, the junction contained 11 bases not matched to a gene. In germline, CDR1 is SGHRS, CDR2 YFSETQ. CDR3 length: 16 residues. Overall study results and limits: Some TCR clones had been derived from tumors. These clones expanded in peripheral blood after radiotherapy plus ipilimumab.

Data came from immunoSEQ multiplex PCR; TCRdb stores just in-frame clones and leaves some out. The table has about 98,000 clones, approximately 85% seen once. Details on this clone: The antigen is unknown.

The sequencing used peripheral blood, collected from a patient treated with radiotherapy plus ipilimumab. The clonotype originates from a human donor with non-small cell lung cancer who had a partial response to radiotherapy plus ipilimumab. The genes are TRBV5-1 and TRBJ2-5, with 8 bases fitting TRBD1. This CDR3 is CASSPRTGSEEETQYF. The DNA of the CDR3 is TGCGCCAGCAGCCCGAGGACAGGGTCGGAGGAAGAGACCCAGTACTTC.